This TCR beta chain was recorded in a study of blood T cell repertoires in COVID-19 (dated by TCRdb to the early 2020s). Describing the broader study: Collaborator samples came from the United States, Italy and Spain and covered acute and convalescent phases of COVID-19. The prospective study material was composed of cDNA or gDNA derived from T cells, B-cell-depleted T cells, or PBMCs. Deeply sampled blood TCRbeta repertoires from subjects exposed to, actively infected with, or recovered from COVID-19 were included in the dataset. The repertoires were made available in a free public database intended to serve as a resource for research on the immune response to SARS-CoV-2. Samples were obtained from the ongoing ImmuneRACE study (first 160 participants) and from 1,254 subjects provided by 6 global collaborators. The sample metadata nearly always contained a de-identified subject ID, COVID-19 status, age in years and sex. HLA class I and class II types, where available, came from metadata supplied by the sample provider rather than from assay-based typing. Study-wide findings and limitations: The amount of clinical and demographic metadata varied by source and participant and was provided uncurated.

With respect to this clone: Its antigen is currently not known. Base qualities are missing; no much larger clone stands one base away.

TCRbeta CDR3 regions were amplified from genomic DNA by means of the immunoSEQ Assay, a bias-controlled multiplex PCR. In the original analysis: Within the assay, amplification of reference gene primers was used to estimate how many nucleated cells each sample contained. To quantify the absolute abundance of each unique TCRbeta CDR3 rearrangement, sequence reads were collapsed and filtered. For each sample, productive Simpson clonality was calculated as the square root of Simpson's diversity index across productive rearrangements. TCRdb provides this immuneACCESS table in a form limited to in-frame rearrangements. Some clones are lacking; in checked studies, under half of them reflect an unresolved V gene, and why the rest are absent is not known. V and J calls and clone size are as listed in that table; D and trimming were resolved from the DNA. This sample comprises approximately 94,000 clones, roughly 79% of them detected only once. The leading ten clones occupy about 12% of the sample.

According to the germline V gene, CDR1 reads ENHRY and CDR2 reads SYGVKD. From cysteine to phenylalanine, the CDR3 is 15 amino acids long. Only the CDR3 region is kept as DNA, spanning 45 bases read in frame from base 1. V is cut by 0 bases and J by 4 bases, and the space between the germline ends is 12 bases. Collaborating institutions collected whole blood in K2EDTA tubes following their own protocols. For TCRbeta analysis, collaborators shipped samples as frozen whole blood, isolated PBMCs, or DNA extracted from either of those sample types. The TCR was taken from a woman in her 70s with acute or convalescent COVID-19. Material for sequencing was peripheral blood. The chain uses TRBV10-3 and TRBJ2-5; TRBD1 could be the D gene, as 5 bases match. Here the CDR3 is given as CAISESSGNRETQYF. The nucleotide sequence is TGTGCCATCAGTGAGTCGTCAGGGAATAGAGAGACCCAGTACTTC.